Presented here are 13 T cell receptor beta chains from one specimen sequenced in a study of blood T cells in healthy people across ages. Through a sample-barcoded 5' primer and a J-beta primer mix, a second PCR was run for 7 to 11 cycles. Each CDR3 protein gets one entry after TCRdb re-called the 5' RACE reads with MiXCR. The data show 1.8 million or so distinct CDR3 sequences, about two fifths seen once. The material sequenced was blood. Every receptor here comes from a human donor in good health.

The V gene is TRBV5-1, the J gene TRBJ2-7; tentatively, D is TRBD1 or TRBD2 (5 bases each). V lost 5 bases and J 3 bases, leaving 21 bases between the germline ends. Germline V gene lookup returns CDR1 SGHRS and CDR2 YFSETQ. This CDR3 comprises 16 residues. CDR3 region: CASSWGSGTRGYEQYF. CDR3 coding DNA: TGCGCCAGCAGTTGGGGTAGTGGGACCAGAGGCTACGAGCAGTACTTC.

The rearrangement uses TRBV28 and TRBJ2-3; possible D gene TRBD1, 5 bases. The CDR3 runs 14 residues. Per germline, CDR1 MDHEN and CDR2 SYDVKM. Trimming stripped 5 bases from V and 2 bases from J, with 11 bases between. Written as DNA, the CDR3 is TGTGCCAGCAGTCCCACAGGAACCACAGATACGCAGTATTTT. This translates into CASSPTGTTDTQYF. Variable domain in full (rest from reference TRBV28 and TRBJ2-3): DVKVTQSSRYLVKRTGEKVFLECVQDMDHENMFWYRQDPGLGLRLIYFSYDVKMKEKGDIPEGYSVSREKKERFSLILESASTNQTSMYLCASSPTGTTDTQYFGPGTRLTVL.

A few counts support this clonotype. Here the CDR3 DNA reads TGCAGTGCTAAAGTAGGTCGGGGGGCAACCTACAATGAGCAGTTCTTC. Protein: CSAKVGRGATYNEQFF. The chain couples TRBV20-1 to TRBJ2-1; perhaps TRBD2 as D (7 bases). The V gene lost 4 bases and the J gene lost 2 bases, with 18 bases spanning the gap. Germline V lookup: CDR1 DFQATT, CDR2 SNEGSKA (reference sequence). The CDR3 is made up of 16 amino acids.

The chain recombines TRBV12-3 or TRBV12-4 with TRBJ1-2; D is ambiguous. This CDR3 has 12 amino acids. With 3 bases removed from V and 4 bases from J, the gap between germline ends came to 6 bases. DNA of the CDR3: TGTGCCAGCAGTTTCAAGGTCTATGGCTACACCTTC. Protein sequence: CASSFKVYGYTF.

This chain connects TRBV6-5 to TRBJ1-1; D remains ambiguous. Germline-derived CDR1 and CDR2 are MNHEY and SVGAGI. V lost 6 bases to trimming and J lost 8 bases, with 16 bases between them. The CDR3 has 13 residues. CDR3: CASRGQPELEAFF. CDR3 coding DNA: TGTGCCAGCAGGGGCCAACCTGAATTAGAAGCTTTCTTT.

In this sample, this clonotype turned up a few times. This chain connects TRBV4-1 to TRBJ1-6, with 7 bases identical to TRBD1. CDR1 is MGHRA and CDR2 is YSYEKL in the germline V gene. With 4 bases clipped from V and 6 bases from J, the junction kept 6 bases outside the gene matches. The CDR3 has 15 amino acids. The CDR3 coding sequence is TGCGCCAGCAGCCTCGCACAGGGGCCTAATTCACCCCTCCACTTT. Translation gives CASSLAQGPNSPLHF.

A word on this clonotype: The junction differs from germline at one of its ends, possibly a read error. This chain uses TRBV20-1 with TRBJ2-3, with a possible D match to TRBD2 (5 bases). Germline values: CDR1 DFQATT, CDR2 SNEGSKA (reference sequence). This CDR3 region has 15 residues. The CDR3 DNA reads TGCGGTGCTAGACTCCCCGCGAGGGCCACAGATGCGCAGTATTTT. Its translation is CGARLPARATDAQYF.

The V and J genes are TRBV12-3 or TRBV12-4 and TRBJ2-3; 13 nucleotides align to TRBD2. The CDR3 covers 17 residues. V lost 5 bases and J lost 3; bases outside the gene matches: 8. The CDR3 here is CASSPGTSGVNTDTQYF. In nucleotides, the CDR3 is TGTGCCAGCAGTCCGGGGACTAGCGGGGTGAATACAGATACGCAGTATTTT.

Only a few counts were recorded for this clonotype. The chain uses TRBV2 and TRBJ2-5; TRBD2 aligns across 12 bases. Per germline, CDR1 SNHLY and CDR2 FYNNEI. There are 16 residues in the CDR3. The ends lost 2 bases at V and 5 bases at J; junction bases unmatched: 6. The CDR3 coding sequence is TGTGCCAGCAGTGAAATAACTAGCGGGGGGTTTGAGACCCAGTACTTC. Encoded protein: CASSEITSGGFETQYF.

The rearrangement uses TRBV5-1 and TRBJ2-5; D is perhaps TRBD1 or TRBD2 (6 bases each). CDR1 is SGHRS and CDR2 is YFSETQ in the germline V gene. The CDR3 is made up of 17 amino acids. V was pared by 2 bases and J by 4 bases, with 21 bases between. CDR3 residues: CASSFNVGRGGLETQYF. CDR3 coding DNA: TGCGCCAGCAGCTTCAATGTAGGGAGAGGGGGGTTAGAGACCCAGTACTTC.

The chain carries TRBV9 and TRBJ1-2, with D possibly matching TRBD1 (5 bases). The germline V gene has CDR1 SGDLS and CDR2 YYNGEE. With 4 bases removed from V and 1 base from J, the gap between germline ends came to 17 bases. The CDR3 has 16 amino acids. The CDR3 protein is CASSPGIGGYNYGYTF. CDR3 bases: TGTGCCAGCAGCCCCGGCATCGGGGGGTATAACTATGGCTACACCTTC.

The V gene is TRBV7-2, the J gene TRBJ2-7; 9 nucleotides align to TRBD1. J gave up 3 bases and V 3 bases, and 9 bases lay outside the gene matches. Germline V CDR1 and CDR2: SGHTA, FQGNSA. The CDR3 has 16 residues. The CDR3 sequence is CASSFRGGTGLYEQYF. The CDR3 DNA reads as TGTGCCAGCAGCTTTCGGGGCGGGACAGGGCTCTACGAGCAGTACTTC.

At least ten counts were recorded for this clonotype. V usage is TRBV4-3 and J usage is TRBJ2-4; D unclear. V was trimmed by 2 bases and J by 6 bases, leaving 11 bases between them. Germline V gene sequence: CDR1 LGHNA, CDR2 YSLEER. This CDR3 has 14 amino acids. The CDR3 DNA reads TGCGCCAGCAGCCAAATGGCCGGTGGAAACATTCAGTACTTC. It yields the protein CASSQMAGGNIQYF.